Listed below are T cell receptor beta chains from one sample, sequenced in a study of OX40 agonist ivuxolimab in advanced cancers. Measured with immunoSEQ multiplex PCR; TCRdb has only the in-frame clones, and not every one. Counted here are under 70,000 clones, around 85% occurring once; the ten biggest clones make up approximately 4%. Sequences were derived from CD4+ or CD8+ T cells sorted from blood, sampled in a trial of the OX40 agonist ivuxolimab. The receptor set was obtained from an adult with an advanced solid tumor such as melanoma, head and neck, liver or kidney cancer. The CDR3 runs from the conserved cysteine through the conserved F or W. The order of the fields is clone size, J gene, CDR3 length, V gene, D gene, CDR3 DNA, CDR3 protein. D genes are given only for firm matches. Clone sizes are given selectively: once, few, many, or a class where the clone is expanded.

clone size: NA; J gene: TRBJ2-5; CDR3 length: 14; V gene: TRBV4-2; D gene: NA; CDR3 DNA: TGTGCCAGCAGCCAGGGGGGCAGGGGAGAGACCCAGTACTTC; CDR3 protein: CASSQGGRGETQYF
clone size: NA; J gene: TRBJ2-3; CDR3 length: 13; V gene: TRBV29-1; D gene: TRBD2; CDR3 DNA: TGCAGCGTTGAGGGGGGGTCTGCAGATACGCAGTATTTT; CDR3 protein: CSVEGGSADTQYF
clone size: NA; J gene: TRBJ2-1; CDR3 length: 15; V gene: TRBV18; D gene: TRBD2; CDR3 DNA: TGTGCCAGCTCAGGCGGGTCTAGCGGGAGGAATGAGCAGTTCTTC; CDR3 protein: CASSGGSSGRNEQFF
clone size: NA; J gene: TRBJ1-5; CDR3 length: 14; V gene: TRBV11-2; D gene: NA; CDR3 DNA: TGTGCCAGCAGCTTACAGGTAGGGGATCAGCCCCAGCATTTT; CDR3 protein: CASSLQVGDQPQHF
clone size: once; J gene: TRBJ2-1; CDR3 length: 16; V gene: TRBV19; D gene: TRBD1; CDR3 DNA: TGTGCCAGTAGTGCCGGACAGGGGACTATCTACAATGAGCAGTTCTTC; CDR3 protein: CASSAGQGTIYNEQFF
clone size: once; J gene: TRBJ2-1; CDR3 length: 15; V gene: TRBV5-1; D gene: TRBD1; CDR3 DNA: TGCGCCAGCAGCTTGGGACAGGGTCAAATCGATGAGCAGTTCTTC; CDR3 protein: CASSLGQGQIDEQFF
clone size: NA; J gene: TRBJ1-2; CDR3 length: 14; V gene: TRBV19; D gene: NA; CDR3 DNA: TGTGCCAGTGGGGTTGGAGGGGACTCATATGGCTACACCTTC; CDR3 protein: CASGVGGDSYGYTF
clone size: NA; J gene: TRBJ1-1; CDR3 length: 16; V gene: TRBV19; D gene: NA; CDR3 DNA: TGTGCCAGTAGTGCCTTGTTCGGGGGGCGATCCACTGAAGCTTTCTTT; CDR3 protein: CASSALFGGRSTEAFF
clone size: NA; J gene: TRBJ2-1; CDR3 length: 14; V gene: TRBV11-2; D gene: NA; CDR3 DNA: TGTGCCAGCAGCTCTGGGGCTAGCATGTTTGAGCAGTTCTTC; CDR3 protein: CASSSGASMFEQFF
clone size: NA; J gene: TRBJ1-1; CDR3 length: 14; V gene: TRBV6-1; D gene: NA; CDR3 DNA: TGTGCCAGCAGTGTTGTGGGAGGGATTGCTGAAGCTTTCTTT; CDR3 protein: CASSVVGGIAEAFF
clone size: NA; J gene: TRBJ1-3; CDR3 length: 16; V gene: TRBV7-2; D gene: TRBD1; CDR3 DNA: TGTGCCAGCAGCTCCGGGACAGCGAGCTCTGGAAACACCATATATTTT; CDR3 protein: CASSSGTASSGNTIYF
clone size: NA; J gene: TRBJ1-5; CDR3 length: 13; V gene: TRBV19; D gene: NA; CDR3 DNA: TGTGCCAGTAGTATAGATCTGGATCAGCCCCAGCATTTT; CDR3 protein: CASSIDLDQPQHF
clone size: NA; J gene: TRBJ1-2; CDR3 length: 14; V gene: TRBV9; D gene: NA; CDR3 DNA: TGTGCCAGCAGCGTAGGTCCCTATAACTATGGCTACACCTTC; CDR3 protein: CASSVGPYNYGYTF
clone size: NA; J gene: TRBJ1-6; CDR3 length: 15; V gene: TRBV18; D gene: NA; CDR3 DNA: TGTGCCAGCTCACCTCAGGGCTCCTATAATTCACCCCTCCACTTT; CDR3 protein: CASSPQGSYNSPLHF
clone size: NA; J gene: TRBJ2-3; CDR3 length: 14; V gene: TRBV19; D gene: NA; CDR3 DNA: TGTGCCAGTAGGGTCGGGAGTAACACAGATACGCAGTATTTT; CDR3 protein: CASRVGSNTDTQYF
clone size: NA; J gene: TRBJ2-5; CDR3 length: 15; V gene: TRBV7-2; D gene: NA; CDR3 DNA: TGTGCCAGCAGCACCGGCGGCCACCCGCAAGAGACCCAGTACTTC; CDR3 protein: CASSTGGHPQETQYF
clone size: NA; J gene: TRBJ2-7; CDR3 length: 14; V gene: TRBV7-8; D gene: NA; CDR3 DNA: TGTGCCAGCAGCTTATCCGGGGGTTTCTACGAGCAGTACTTC; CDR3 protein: CASSLSGGFYEQYF
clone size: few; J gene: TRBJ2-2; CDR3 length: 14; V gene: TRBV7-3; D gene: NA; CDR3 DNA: TGTGCCAGCAGCTTAACATCGGCAACCGGGGAGCTGTTTTTT; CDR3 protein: CASSLTSATGELFF
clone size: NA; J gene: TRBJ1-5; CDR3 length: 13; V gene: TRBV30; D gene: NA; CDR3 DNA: TGTGCCTGGAGTGTACAGTCAAATCAGCCCCAGCATTTT; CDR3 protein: CAWSVQSNQPQHF
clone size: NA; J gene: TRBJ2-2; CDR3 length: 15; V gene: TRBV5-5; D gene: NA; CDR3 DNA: TGTGCCAGCAGCTTGGACCCGAGGGGGACCGGGGAGCTGTTTTTT; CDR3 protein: CASSLDPRGTGELFF
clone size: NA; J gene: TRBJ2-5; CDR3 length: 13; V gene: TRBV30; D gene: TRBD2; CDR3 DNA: TGTGCCTGGGGACTAGCGGGAGGGGAGACCCAGTACTTC; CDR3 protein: CAWGLAGGETQYF
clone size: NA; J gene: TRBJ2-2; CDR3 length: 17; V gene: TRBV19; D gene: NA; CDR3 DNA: TGTGCCAGTAGGAGCAATACCGGGACCCCGAGAGCCGGGGAGCTGTTTTTT; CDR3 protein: CASRSNTGTPRAGELFF
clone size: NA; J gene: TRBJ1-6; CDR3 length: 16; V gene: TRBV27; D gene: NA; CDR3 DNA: TGTGCCAGCAGCTCCCGGGGAGGCTACGTTAATTCACCCCTCCACTTT; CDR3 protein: CASSSRGGYVNSPLHF
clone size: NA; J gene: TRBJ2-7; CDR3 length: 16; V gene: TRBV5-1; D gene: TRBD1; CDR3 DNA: TGCGCCAGCAGCAACGAAGGACAGGGGAGCTCCTACGAGCAGTACTTC; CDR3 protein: CASSNEGQGSSYEQYF
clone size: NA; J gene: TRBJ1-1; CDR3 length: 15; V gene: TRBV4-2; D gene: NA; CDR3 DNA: TGTGCCAGCAGCCAAGGAGGCCAGGGAACCCTTGGAGCTTTCTTT; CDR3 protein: CASSQGGQGTLGAFF
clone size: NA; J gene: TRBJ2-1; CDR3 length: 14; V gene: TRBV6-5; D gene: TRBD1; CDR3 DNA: TGTGCCAGCAGTTTCCGGGACAGTGACAATGAGCAGTTCTTC; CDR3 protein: CASSFRDSDNEQFF